The rows below give T cell receptor beta chains drawn from one sample of a study of radiation and T cells in renal cell carcinoma. Using immunoSEQ multiplex PCR, the repertoire was profiled, and TCRdb retains in-frame clones only, with some absent. The data contain approximately 150,000 clones, less than 90% of them singletons. Sequencing was performed on blood, taken from a patient whose treatment included radiotherapy and nephrectomy. These receptors all come from a woman aged 50 to 65 with renal cell carcinoma. CDR3s include the opening cysteine and the closing phenylalanine or tryptophan. The order of the fields is J gene, V gene, D gene, clone size, CDR3 DNA, CDR3 protein. The D gene is left open where the match is weak. Some rows have no size entry. The others give once, few or many, or a class for an expanded clone.

TRBJ2-2,TRBV19,.,.,TGTGCCAGTAGCAAAGGCACCGGGCGAGGGACCGGGGAGCTGTTTTTT,CASSKGTGRGTGELFF
TRBJ1-5,TRBV19,.,.,TGTGCCAGTAGTATAGATCAGGTAAATAGCAATCAGCCCCAGCATTTT,CASSIDQVNSNQPQHF
TRBJ2-7,TRBV5-1,TRBD1,.,TGCGCCAGCCGTCTGGGACAGGGGTCTTCCTACGAGCAGTACTTC,CASRLGQGSSYEQYF
TRBJ2-1,TRBV19,.,.,TGTGCCAGTAGTATAGATCGCACGCGGGATGAGCAGTTCTTC,CASSIDRTRDEQFF
TRBJ1-6,TRBV5-6,TRBD1,.,TGTGCCAGCAGCCCCGGGACAGGGGCCTCACCCCTCCACTTT,CASSPGTGASPLHF
TRBJ2-3,TRBV9,TRBD2,.,TGTGCCAGCAGCGCGGGCTTCTTAGCGGGAGGGGCAGATACGCAGTATTTT,CASSAGFLAGGADTQYF
TRBJ2-5,TRBV7-2,TRBD2,.,TGTGCCAGCAGCCCTGGACTAGCGGAAGAGACCCAGTACTTC,CASSPGLAEETQYF
TRBJ1-1,TRBV14,.,.,TGTGCCAGCAGCCATTCGCTGTGGAACACTGAAGCTTTCTTT,CASSHSLWNTEAFF
TRBJ2-7,TRBV5-1,.,.,TGCGCCAGCAGCCAGGACTCTTACGAGCAGTACTTC,CASSQDSYEQYF
TRBJ1-5,TRBV6-5,.,.,TGTGCCAGCACCGGGGGGGGGCGCAATCAGCCCCAGCATTTT,CASTGGGRNQPQHF
TRBJ2-3,TRBV6-1,.,.,TGTGCCAGCACCGATGGGGATACGCAGTATTTT,CASTDGDTQYF
TRBJ1-3,TRBV30,.,.,TGTGCCTGGAGGATAGGTGGCTCTGGAAACACCATATATTTT,CAWRIGGSGNTIYF
TRBJ1-1,TRBV7-9,.,few,TGTGCCAGCAGCTTTTCCGCGAACACTGAAGCTTTCTTT,CASSFSANTEAFF
TRBJ2-7,TRBV19,TRBD1,.,TGTGCCAGTAGTATCCCCGGGACAGGGGTAAGCGAGCAGTACTTC,CASSIPGTGVSEQYF
TRBJ2-2,TRBV11-1,.,once,TGTGCCAGCAGCTTAGTCATCGGGGAGCTGTTTTTT,CASSLVIGELFF
TRBJ2-7,TRBV7-9,TRBD1,.,TGTGCCAGCAGCACCGGGACAGGGTCATCCTACGAGCAGTACTTC,CASSTGTGSSYEQYF
TRBJ1-4,TRBV15,.,.,TGTGCCACCAGCAGAGGACAGCCCGGTGGAAAACTGTTTTTT,CATSRGQPGGKLFF
TRBJ2-7,TRBV5-1,.,.,TGCGCCAGCAGCGTTGGGCCCACTGGCGAGCAGTACTTC,CASSVGPTGEQYF
TRBJ2-5,TRBV6-1,.,few,TGTGCCAGCCGATGGGGGGAGAAGACCCAGTACTTC,CASRWGEKTQYF
TRBJ2-5,TRBV7-8,.,.,TGTGCCAGCAGCCTCAAACGGACGGAAGAGACCCAGTACTTC,CASSLKRTEETQYF
TRBJ1-1,TRBV4-3,.,once,TGCGCCAGCAGCGCCCGGACTCTTAAGAACACTGAAGCTTTCTTT,CASSARTLKNTEAFF
TRBJ2-1,TRBV7-9,.,.,TGTGCCAGCAGCCCCTACGGTAGCTCCTACAATGAGCAGTTCTTC,CASSPYGSSYNEQFF
TRBJ2-7,TRBV5-1,TRBD1,.,TGCGCCAGCAGCTTGCGAACAGGGGAAACCTACGAGCAGTACTTC,CASSLRTGETYEQYF
TRBJ1-6,TRBV28,.,.,TGTGCCAGCAGTTTAGGGGCGCACAATTCACCCCTCCACTTT,CASSLGAHNSPLHF
TRBJ2-7,TRBV7-2,TRBD1,.,TGTGCCAGCAGCCTAGATTCAGGGGGCCTGCGGGAGCAGTACTTC,CASSLDSGGLREQYF
TRBJ2-1,TRBV7-2,TRBD2,.,TGTGCCAGCAGCCCTGGACTAGCGGGAGGGGGGGAGCAGTTCTTC,CASSPGLAGGGEQFF
TRBJ2-7,TRBV7-2,.,few,TGTGCCAGCAGCTTAAGTCATCAAGGGCGGGGGCCCCCCTACGAGCAGTACTTC,CASSLSHQGRGPPYEQYF
TRBJ2-7,TRBV7-9,.,.,TGTGCCAGCAGCTTGACGGGGGAGTACGAGCAGTACTTC,CASSLTGEYEQYF